What follows is one T cell receptor (beta chain) and its context. The CDR3 totals 14 residues. Germline values: CDR1 MNHEY, CDR2 SVGAGI. V was clipped by 6 bases and J by 0 bases, with 12 bases between them. Libraries were prepared by immunoSEQ multiplex PCR; TCRdb keeps only in-frame clonotypes and omits some of them. Of about 95,000 clones in the sample, roughly four fifths were seen once. The data derive from a study of CD8 T cell repertoires and HIV-1 epitope variants. This chain links TRBV6-5 with TRBJ2-7; tentatively, D is TRBD2 (6 bases). This sequence was found in a male donor with HIV. Sequencing was done on a sample of uncultured baseline CD8+ T cells from peripheral blood mononuclear cells (PBMCs). The CDR3 protein is CASSRDSISYEQYF. The DNA of the CDR3 is TGTGCCAGCAGCCGGGACTCAATCTCCTACGAGCAGTACTTC.